This T cell receptor (beta chain) was found in a study of OX40 agonist ivuxolimab in advanced cancers. The overall study: With a range of 23 to 79, age averaged approximately 64 years, and more than 75% were male. About 40% of patients had received prior checkpoint inhibitor therapy. Study outcomes and limitations: At 0.1 to 3.0 mg/kg, clonal expansion of CD4+ and CD8+ blood T cells had occurred by week 6. Among the least clonally expanded were partial responders at 0.1-3.0 mg/kg.

Points on this clone: The antigen is unknown.

Looked up from germline, CDR1 is MGHRA and CDR2 is YSYEKL. Trimming removed 4 bases at V and 2 bases at J, with 11 bases between. The CDR3 is 14 amino acids. TCRdb's copy holds only in-frame clones and misses some; the assay was immunoSEQ multiplex PCR. The sample has fewer than 100,000 clones, roughly 90% seen once. The sample in question was CD4+ or CD8+ T cells sorted from blood, obtained in a trial of the OX40 agonist ivuxolimab. The source is an adult with an advanced solid tumor such as melanoma, head and neck, liver or kidney cancer. The chain links TRBV4-1 to TRBJ1-1; D not resolved. The CDR3: CASSLRTVNTEAFF. The DNA for the CDR3 is TGCGCCAGCAGCCTACGGACCGTTAACACTGAAGCTTTCTTT.